These 7 T cell receptor beta chains came from one sample sequenced in a study of cytomegalovirus exposure and HLA in healthy donors. The PCR was carried out with 60 Vbeta primers and 13 Jbeta primers. The table came from immunoSEQ multiplex PCR; TCRdb's copy has only in-frame clones and leaves some out. The sample records 130,000 to 150,000 clones, around 67% being singletons. The sequencing input was PBMCs. These receptors were taken from a woman aged 18-29 years in good health and CMV-seronegative.

There are a few counts of this clone. The chain has TRBV4-1 and TRBJ1-1; a weak D match, TRBD1 (5 bases). V lost 0 bases, J lost 11 bases, and 16 bases lay in between. This CDR3 has 14 residues. Per the germline V gene, CDR1 is MGHRA and CDR2 is YSYEKL. The CDR3 protein is CASSQEPWARGAFF. CDR3 coding DNA: TGCGCCAGCAGCCAAGAACCCTGGGCCCGGGGGGCTTTCTTT.

The rearrangement links TRBV19 to TRBJ1-3, with D hard to call. Deletions cut 7 bases from V and 3 bases from J, with 19 bases between. This CDR3 region has 16 residues. CDR1 and CDR2 from the germline V gene are LNHDA and SQIVND (reference sequence). The CDR3 bases are TGTGCCAGTACCGCCAGCCGGGGTATCCTTGGAAACACCATATATTTT. Its translation: CASTASRGILGNTIYF.

J is TRBJ2-5 and V is TRBV13, with no clear D. The germline CDR1 and CDR2 sequences are PRHDT and FYEKMQ (reference sequence). Trimming left V 0 bases short and J 2 bases short, with 10 bases between. This CDR3 comprises 15 residues. CDR3: CASSLGLNNQETQYF. CDR3 bases: TGTGCCAGCAGCTTAGGCCTGAACAATCAAGAGACCCAGTACTTC.

The rearrangement links TRBV7-3 to TRBJ1-1; TRBD1 is a possible D gene (6 bases). This CDR3 is built from 13 residues. Germline V gene data show CDR1 as SGHTA and CDR2 as FQGTGA. Trimming cost V 6 bases and J 1 base, with 9 bases left between them. CDR3: CASRQGQNTEAFF. CDR3 DNA sequence: TGTGCCAGCAGGCAGGGACAGAACACTGAAGCTTTCTTT.

The rearrangement uses TRBV28 and TRBJ2-1; TRBD2 agrees at 11 bases. CDR3 length: 17 amino acids. J lost 7 bases, V lost 4 bases, and 12 bases had no gene match. Germline lookup yields CDR1 MDHEN and CDR2 SYDVKM. The CDR3 coding sequence is TGTGCCAGCAGTTCCCACGTAGCGGGGGGGCAGGGTAATGAGCAGTTCTTC. Translation: CASSSHVAGGQGNEQFF. The full variable domain, rest sourced from reference TRBV28 and TRBJ2-1, is DVKVTQSSRYLVKRTGEKVFLECVQDMDHENMFWYRQDPGLGLRLIYFSYDVKMKEKGDIPEGYSVSREKKERFSLILESASTNQTSMYLCASSSHVAGGQGNEQFFGPGTRLTVL.

The chain combines TRBV4-3 with TRBJ1-1; perhaps TRBD1 as D (6 bases). This CDR3 has 14 residues. Trimming took 6 bases from V and 0 from J, leaving 11 bases between them. Per germline, CDR1 LGHNA and CDR2 YSLEER. The CDR3 reads CASSQGTMNTEAFF. The CDR3 DNA sequence: TGCGCCAGCAGTCAGGGGACCATGAACACTGAAGCTTTCTTT.

The chain uses TRBV5-1 and TRBJ1-1, with 8 bases matching TRBD1. J was trimmed by 3 bases and V by 0 bases; bases with no gene match: 1. This CDR3 region has 14 residues. Germline CDR1 is SGHRS and CDR2 is YFSETQ. In DNA, the CDR3 is TGCGCCAGCAGCTTGGCAGGGGGCGACACTGAAGCTTTCTTT. Translating gives CASSLAGGDTEAFF. Full variable domain (rest looked up from reference TRBV5-1 and TRBJ1-1): KAGVTQTPRYLIKTRGQQVTLSCSPISGHRSVSWYQQTPGQGLQFLFEYFSETQRNKGNFPGRFSGRQFSNSRSEMNVSTLELGDSALYLCASSLAGGDTEAFFGQGTRLTVV.